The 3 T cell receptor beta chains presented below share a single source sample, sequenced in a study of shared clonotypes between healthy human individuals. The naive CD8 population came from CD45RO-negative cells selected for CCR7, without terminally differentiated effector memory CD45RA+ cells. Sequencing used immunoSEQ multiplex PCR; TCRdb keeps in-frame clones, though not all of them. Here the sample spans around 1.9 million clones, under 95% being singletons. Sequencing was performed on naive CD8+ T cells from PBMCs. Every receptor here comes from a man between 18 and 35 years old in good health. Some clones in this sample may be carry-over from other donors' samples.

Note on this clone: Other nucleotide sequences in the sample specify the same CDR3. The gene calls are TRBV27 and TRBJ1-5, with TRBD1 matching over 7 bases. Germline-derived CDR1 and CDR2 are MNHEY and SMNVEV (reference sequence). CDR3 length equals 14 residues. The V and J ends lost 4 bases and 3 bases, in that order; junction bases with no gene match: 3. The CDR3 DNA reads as TGTGCCAGCAGTTACAGGGGACTCAATCAGCCCCAGCATTTT. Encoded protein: CASSYRGLNQPQHF.

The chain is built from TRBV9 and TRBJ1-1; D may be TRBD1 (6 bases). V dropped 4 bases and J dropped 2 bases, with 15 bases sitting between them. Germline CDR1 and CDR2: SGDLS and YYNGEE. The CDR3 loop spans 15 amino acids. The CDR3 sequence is CASSPFGTINTEAFF. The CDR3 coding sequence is TGTGCCAGCAGCCCCTTCGGGACAATTAACACTGAAGCTTTCTTT.

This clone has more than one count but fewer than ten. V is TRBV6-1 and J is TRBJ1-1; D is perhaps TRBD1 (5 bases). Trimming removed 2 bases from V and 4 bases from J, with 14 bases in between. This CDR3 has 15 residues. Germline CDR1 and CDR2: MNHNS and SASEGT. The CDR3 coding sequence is TGTGCCAGCAGTGAATTCCGGGGGTCCCTCACTGAAGCTTTCTTT. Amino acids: CASSEFRGSLTEAFF.